This is a list of T cell receptor beta chains from one sample in a study of CD8+ T cells in alopecia areata. The protocol was immunoSEQ multiplex PCR, while the TCRdb copy is restricted to in-frame clones and leaves out a portion. The table shows around 100,000 clones, with around three fifths occurring only once. Sequencing input: CD4+ T cells sorted from blood. These TCRs come from a human donor in good health. CDR3s include the opening cysteine and the closing phenylalanine or tryptophan. A D gene is named only where the DNA matches it firmly. Some rows mark clone size as missing; the rest say once, few, many or name a class of expanded clone.

DNA: TGTGCCAGCAGTGAGTCTGGGGCGCCTAACTATGGCTACACCTTC
CDR3: CASSESGAPNYGYTF
size: NA
J: TRBJ1-2
D: NA
V: TRBV25-1

DNA: TGCGCCAGCAGCCTTGGGACTAGCGGAGGCTACGAGCAGTACTTC
CDR3: CASSLGTSGGYEQYF
size: many
J: TRBJ2-7
D: TRBD2
V: TRBV5-1

DNA: TGTGCCAGCAGCTTGGCCGGGGACAACACCTTC
CDR3: CASSLAGDNTF
size: NA
J: TRBJ1-2
D: NA
V: TRBV5-6

DNA: TGTGCCAGCAGAAGACTAGCGGGGGCCTACAATGAGCAGTTCTTC
CDR3: CASRRLAGAYNEQFF
size: NA
J: TRBJ2-1
D: TRBD2
V: TRBV6-5

DNA: TGTGCCAGCAGTGAAGCCTCCGGACGGAGGGCTTTCTTT
CDR3: CASSEASGRRAFF
size: NA
J: TRBJ1-1
D: NA
V: TRBV2

DNA: TGTGCCAGCACCCACAGGGTAGGAGTCACAGATACGCAGTATTTT
CDR3: CASTHRVGVTDTQYF
size: NA
J: TRBJ2-3
D: NA
V: TRBV27

DNA: TGTGCCAGCAGCCCCCGGGAGACAGGGCAAACTGAAGCTTTCTTT
CDR3: CASSPRETGQTEAFF
size: NA
J: TRBJ1-1
D: TRBD1
V: TRBV7-2

DNA: TGTGCCAGCAGGACCCGCCTGGGGACCTACGAGCAGTACTTC
CDR3: CASRTRLGTYEQYF
size: few
J: TRBJ2-7
D: NA
V: TRBV2

DNA: TGCAGCGTCTCCTACTCTGGAAACACCATATATTTT
CDR3: CSVSYSGNTIYF
size: NA
J: TRBJ1-3
D: NA
V: TRBV29-1

DNA: TGTGCCTGGGTAGTTTTTGGCAGCGCAACTAATGAAAAACTGTTTTTT
CDR3: CAWVVFGSATNEKLFF
size: NA
J: TRBJ1-4
D: NA
V: TRBV30

DNA: TGTGCCAGCAGCTTGGTTGGCAGCGGGAATGAAAAACTGTTTTTT
CDR3: CASSLVGSGNEKLFF
size: NA
J: TRBJ1-4
D: NA
V: TRBV5-6

DNA: TGTGCCAGCAGGGGGGGGCCGCTTCTGAATCAGCCCCAGCATTTT
CDR3: CASRGGPLLNQPQHF
size: NA
J: TRBJ1-5
D: NA
V: TRBV2

DNA: TGTGCCAGCAGTGATCCGGGACAGGGGAAATACAATGAGCAGTTCTTC
CDR3: CASSDPGQGKYNEQFF
size: NA
J: TRBJ2-1
D: TRBD1
V: TRBV6-1

DNA: TGTGCCTGGGGAGACAGGGCCCAGCCCCAGCATTTT
CDR3: CAWGDRAQPQHF
size: NA
J: TRBJ1-5
D: TRBD1
V: TRBV30

DNA: TGTGCCAGTAAACGGGGGGGAGACCCAGATACGCAGTATTTT
CDR3: CASKRGGDPDTQYF
size: NA
J: TRBJ2-3
D: TRBD2
V: TRBV19

DNA: TGTGCCAGCAGCTTAGACGCGGGGGGCACAACCTACGAGCAGTACTTC
CDR3: CASSLDAGGTTYEQYF
size: NA
J: TRBJ2-7
D: TRBD2
V: TRBV5-6

DNA: TGCAGCGTTGAACATTTGGCCCCCCGGGGGGAGCAGTTCTTC
CDR3: CSVEHLAPRGEQFF
size: few
J: TRBJ2-1
D: NA
V: TRBV29-1

DNA: TGCGCCAGCAGCCAAACGGTCGGCAGCTCTGGAAACACCATATATTTT
CDR3: CASSQTVGSSGNTIYF
size: NA
J: TRBJ1-3
D: NA
V: TRBV4-3

DNA: TGTGCCAGCAGCTTAGCGGTAGCCTGGGGCGACGAGCAGTACTTC
CDR3: CASSLAVAWGDEQYF
size: few
J: TRBJ2-7
D: NA
V: TRBV7-2

DNA: TGTGCCAGCAGCCAAGAAGGGGCATACGGGGGTGTGGAGACCCAGTACTTC
CDR3: CASSQEGAYGGVETQYF
size: NA
J: TRBJ2-5
D: NA
V: TRBV4-2

DNA: TGTGCCAGCAGGTCCGAACATGGCCTTAGGTACGAGCAGTACTTC
CDR3: CASRSEHGLRYEQYF
size: NA
J: TRBJ2-7
D: NA
V: TRBV2

DNA: TGTGCCAGCGACGAACAGGGGATCTCCTACGAGCAGTACTTC
CDR3: CASDEQGISYEQYF
size: NA
J: TRBJ2-7
D: TRBD1
V: TRBV2

DNA: TGTGCCAGCAGTGGCCCCCCGGGGGGGGCAGTTGGCTACACCTTC
CDR3: CASSGPPGGAVGYTF
size: NA
J: TRBJ1-2
D: NA
V: TRBV2

DNA: TGTGCCAGCAGCTTAGAGAGGACAGGCCCCTACGAGCAGTACTTC
CDR3: CASSLERTGPYEQYF
size: NA
J: TRBJ2-7
D: TRBD1
V: TRBV11-2